This T cell receptor beta chain came from a study of cytomegalovirus exposure and HLA in healthy donors (dated by TCRdb to about 2017). About the study as a whole: An earlier analysis of 550 to 700 of the donors reported 250 to 350 Gb of sequence data and roughly 110 million unique TCR beta sequences from approximately 180 million T cells. Alongside the repertoire data, information on donor age, sex, ethnicity and CMV serostatus was compiled. A later analysis re-examined previously published TCR beta repertoires from just over 650 donors and added high-resolution HLA genotyping to investigate patterns of TCR occurrence. The genetic ancestry cluster associated with self-reported Caucasian donors included 70% to 85% of the roughly 400 genotyped donors. Besides the first cohort of 500 to 700 subjects, a separate validation cohort made up of 95 to 150 different subjects was used. HLA typing covered class I and class II loci at four-digit resolution. Every repertoire in the discovery cohort had been generated on one and the same sequencing platform. To decide whether each TCR beta V gene segment behaved as functional or pseudogenic, an earlier analysis of some 600 of the donors relied on high-throughput TCR beta sequencing. The T cell repertoires of 700 or so subjects were profiled by immunosequencing and related to cytomegalovirus serostatus. In the later analysis, no new phenotypic data were used to find candidate immune exposures; instead, reliance was placed on TCR beta sequences and their occurrence across donors. Among a few hundred genotyped donors of the cohort, an average of around 240,000 unique TCR beta nucleotide sequences were sequenced per donor, around 20% of them non-productive. Typing coverage differed by locus: A, B, C, DRB1 and DQB1 were typed in roughly 620-630 donors, DQA1 in approximately 520, DPA1 in approximately 610, and DPB1 in approximately 450. About 280 gigabases of sequencing data and 70 million to 100 million unique TCR sequences were included in an early release covering several hundred HLA-typed donors. A later genetic analysis took genome-wide SNP genotypes for about three fifths of the 666 donors and used that subset as a discovery cohort. High-throughput TCR immunosequencing, statistical association of individual TCRs with disease status, and machine learning were combined to predict cytomegalovirus infection status. The study aimed to test whether signatures of past pathogen exposure could be identified by cataloging public T cell receptors. Four or five DR-DQ haplotypes were handled as single units for association and clustering because linkage in the cohort was strong. What the study reported, not specific to this receptor: In a later genetic analysis, fewer N-insertions in productive TCRs were reported among donors in an Asian-associated ancestry cluster than the 666-donor mean. Some IMGT-functional V segments, including TRBV6-2 and TRBV6-3, could not be distinguished by the 87-base-pair reads and were therefore excluded. A later analysis associated around 16,000 TCR beta sequences with specific HLA alleles at a false discovery rate of 0.05. In an earlier analysis of 587 of the donors, most TCR beta V segments appeared in productive rearrangements about 87% or about 30% of the time, broadly matching IMGT annotations. Several of the top co-occurrence clusters appeared to be linked to parvovirus B19, influenza, CMV and Epstein-Barr virus, according to a later analysis. A further reported finding was that TCR beta sequences accurately predicted the HLA-A and HLA-B alleles for most subjects in the first cohort. While some public TCRs were present in many individuals, most TCR sequences turned up only very rarely across donors. In a later analysis, most CMV-associated TCR beta chains were found to appear HLA-restricted, with HLA associations seemingly driven largely by CMV exposure. The presence/absence analyses assumed that sequencing depth was roughly uniform across donors, and that assumption may not be true. CMV serostatus was the only immune exposure information available for the cohort. In both the original and validation cohorts, the classifier was reported to diagnose cytomegalovirus status with high specificity and sensitivity. Because HLA typing was unavailable for some donors at each locus, only the typed subset was used in association tests. V-gene and J-gene trimming of TCR beta chains was associated with a missense DCLRE1C variant in a later genetic analysis, and the association was replicated in an independent cohort. In a later analysis, HLA-associated TCR beta chains were found to be more clonally expanded and to have lower generation probabilities than equally common non-associated chains. The cohort was sequenced for TCR beta chains only, and without alpha or paired-chain data the features that could be detected were limited. Three of the identified cytomegalovirus-associated TCR beta chains were confirmed in vitro to be specific for cytomegalovirus antigens. Approximately 16 rarely observed V segments, including chromosome 9 orphons, were excluded from the earlier analysis of approximately 500 of the donors because counts were too low. The authors suggested that the approach could potentially be generalized to other disease states and immunological phenotypes. According to a later analysis, TCR association rates differed among HLA loci, with DRB1 alleles showing the most associated TCRs and HLA-C alleles showing the fewest. A total of roughly 160 TCR beta chains were listed by the study as associated with cytomegalovirus. When HLA alleles, especially DR and DQ, strongly co-occurred, attributing TCR associations to individual alleles was difficult. Correlated functional status among segregating V segments might be attributable to linkage disequilibrium, but an unknown experimental factor could not be ruled out. A cluster of highly shared sequence variants was judged likely to represent a technical artifact of the sequencing pipeline.

A remark on this clone: Its antigen is still unknown. Per-nucleotide qualities are absent, and no much larger clonotype sits a single base away.

At the junction V is shortened by 4 bases and J by 2 bases, with 10 bases in between. Counted from cysteine to phenylalanine, this CDR3 has 14 amino acids. Only the CDR3 region is kept as DNA, spanning 42 bases read in frame from base 1. Taken from the germline V gene, the CDR1 and CDR2 loops are SGDLS and YYNGEE. The receptor library was made with the immunoSEQ multiplex PCR assay. For the multiplex PCR, a mixture combining 60 forward primers for TCR Vbeta segments and 13 reverse primers for TCR Jbeta segments was used. The CDR3 region of rearranged TCR beta genes was amplified from genomic DNA with a multiplex PCR assay. Amplified TCR beta libraries were sequenced as 87-base-pair reads on the Illumina HiSeq System. In the paper's pipeline: In a later analysis, some 80 million unique TCR beta chains were counted across the roughly 670 repertoires, and approximately 11 million of these chains were shared by at least two donors. Raw reads were error-corrected and collapsed into unique sequences with a nearest-neighbor algorithm that merged closely related sequences to remove PCR and sequencing errors. Alignment of CDR3 sequences to IMGT reference sequences was used to assign V, D and J gene segments. For a sequence to be retained, a match of at least six nucleotides to both a V gene segment and a J gene segment was required. Rearrangements were called productive when the CDR3 lacked stop codons and stayed in frame with V and J; all others were non-productive. Following IMGT convention, CDR3 was defined as the stretch from the second conserved V-encoded cysteine up to the conserved J-encoded phenylalanine. The earlier analysis of about 610 of the donors excluded any sequence lacking an unambiguous match to a single V gene segment. An earlier analysis of some 610 of the donors called V segments functional above 56.7% productive rearrangements and segregating when the between-donor standard deviation exceeded 5%. A statistical classification framework was built for diagnosing cytomegalovirus status from the catalog of TCR beta chain sequences. A later analysis assigned V and J genes by comparing TCR nucleotide sequences with IMGT/GENE-DB human TR gene sequences. In a later analysis, CDR3 sequences and most-parsimonious VDJ recombination scenarios were assigned using the TCRdist pipeline. In a later analysis, each TCR beta chain was defined by its CDR3 amino acid sequence together with its V-gene family, and reads lacking a unique V-gene family were excluded. To address suspected cross-contamination and a sequencing artifact, a later analysis removed several hundred highly shared, low-generation-probability nucleotide sequences. In a later analysis, a clonal expansion index was calculated for each public chain from normalized within-repertoire ranks of inferred template counts. Generation probabilities in a later analysis came from a VDJ recombination model fitted to out-of-frame rearrangements, and those results were checked against IGoR. In a later analysis, TCR-TCR, TCR-HLA and TCR-CMV co-occurrence was scored with hypergeometric tests, and a repertoire-size bias correction was applied to TCR pairs. False discovery rates were estimated in a later analysis by permuting HLA or CMV assignments 20 times. A later analysis grouped co-occurring TCRs with DBSCAN, adding TCRdist sequence similarity when clustering within HLA-allele-positive subsets. Repertoires with fewer than 30,000 or more than 120,000 public chains, plus five repertoires with anomalous nucleotide sharing, were excluded from co-occurrence clustering. In TCRdb, the immuneACCESS table is reduced to in-frame sequences with V and J assigned. These tables do not hold every clone; where another copy was compared, an unresolved V gene accounts for under half, and the others remain unexplained. V, J and clone size reflect that table, while D and trimming were determined from the DNA. Recorded for this sample are around 150,000 clones; over 50% of them occurred a single time. The ten largest clones capture around 1.6% of the sample.

The cohort consisted of 600 or so healthy bone marrow donors. Cohort members were all nominally healthy when sampled, although unrecorded immune exposures were likely present. CMV serostatus was positive for about 300 and negative for about 55% of the 666 cohort members, and was not recorded for this donor. Each donor provided a peripheral blood sample, and peripheral blood mononuclear cells were used for TCR beta sequencing. Genomic DNA extraction from the blood cell samples was performed with the Qiagen DNeasy Blood Extraction Kit. The rearranged segments are TRBV9 and TRBJ1-3; TRBD1 is possibly the D segment (6 matching bases). The clonotype was recovered from a human donor in good health. What was sequenced was PBMCs. The CDR3 loop reads CASSSTGTGNTIYF. DNA sequence: TGTGCCAGCAGCTCAACAGGGACTGGAAACACCATATATTTT. Where the CDR3 stops, the reference TRBV9 and TRBJ1-3 genes take over; the full variable domain is DSGVTQTPKHLITATGQRVTLRCSPRSGDLSVYWYQQSLDQGLQFLIQYYNGEERAKGNILERFSAQQFPDLHSELNLSSLELGDSALYFCASSSTGTGNTIYFGEGSWLTVV.